The 28 T cell receptor beta chains below come from one sample, sequenced in a study of blood T cell repertoires in COVID-19. Here immunoSEQ multiplex PCR was the method, and the copy in TCRdb shows in-frame clones only, minus some. The sample consists of some 280,000 clones, 85% of them appearing once. The sample was peripheral blood. These receptors were collected from a woman aged 45-60 years with active or convalescent COVID-19.

The chain combines TRBV10-3 with TRBJ2-3; 14 nucleotides line up with TRBD2. Germline V gene lookup returns CDR1 ENHRY and CDR2 SYGVKD. Trimming cost V 6 bases and J 2 bases; bases outside gene matches: 4. This CDR3 is 16 amino acids long. This CDR3 is CAIRGTSGGITDTQYF. The CDR3 DNA reads as TGTGCCATCAGGGGGACTAGCGGGGGAATCACAGATACGCAGTATTTT.

The sample holds one count of this clone. CDR3 sequence reads: CSVFTVNTEAFF. CDR3 nucleotides: TGCAGCGTTTTCACGGTGAACACTGAAGCTTTCTTT. The chain has TRBV29-1 and TRBJ1-1; D is ambiguous. V lost 5 bases and J lost 0, with 7 bases in between. Germline-derived CDR1 and CDR2 are SQVTM and ANQGSEA. There are 12 residues in the CDR3.

The CDR3 DNA sequence: TGTGCCAGCAGCTATACAGTGACCGGGGAGCTGTTTTTT. Its translation: CASSYTVTGELFF. The rearrangement uses TRBV5-6 and TRBJ2-2, with D unresolved. Per the germline V gene, CDR1 is SGHDT and CDR2 is YYEEEE. This CDR3 has 13 amino acids. The V end lost 3 bases, the J end lost 5 bases, and 8 bases lay between the germline ends. Full variable domain (rest looked up from reference TRBV5-6 and TRBJ2-2): DAGVTQSPTHLIKTRGQQVTLRCSPKSGHDTVSWYQQALGQGPQFIFQYYEEEERQRGNFPDRFSGHQFPNYSSELNVNALLLGDSALYLCASSYTVTGELFFGEGSRLTVL.

The sample holds one count of this clone. The chain has TRBV6-5 and TRBJ1-3, with D possibly being TRBD1 (6 bases). Trimming removed 7 bases from V and 0 bases from J, with 13 bases in between. This CDR3 has 15 amino acids. Per germline, CDR1 MNHEY and CDR2 SVGAGI. CDR3 coding DNA: TGTGCCAGCACTGCGACAGGAAGCTCTGGAAACACCATATATTTT. Its translation: CASTATGSSGNTIYF.

This clone was detected a few times. This chain joins TRBV5-4 and TRBJ1-2; the D gene is possibly TRBD1 (5 bases). The CDR3 is made up of 14 amino acids. Germline values: CDR1 SGHNT, CDR2 YYREEE (reference sequence). Trimming removed 0 bases at V and 4 bases at J, with 10 bases between. The CDR3 is CASSLGAGSYGYTF. The CDR3 DNA is TGTGCCAGCAGCTTGGGGGCAGGGTCCTATGGCTACACCTTC.

The chain joins TRBV7-2 to TRBJ1-1; D call uncertain. V dropped 1 base and J dropped 3 bases, with 15 bases sitting between them. The germline V gene encodes CDR1 SGHTA and CDR2 FQGNSA. CDR3 size: 16 residues. The CDR3: CASSLVPVLGDTEAFF. The CDR3 region has the DNA TGTGCCAGCAGCTTAGTACCCGTCCTCGGAGACACTGAAGCTTTCTTT. The full variable domain, with the rest looked up from reference TRBV7-2 and TRBJ1-1, is GAGVSQSPSNKVTEKGKDVELRCDPISGHTALYWYRQSLGQGLEFLIYFQGNSAPDKSGLPSDRFSAERTGGSVSTLTIQRTQQEDSAVYLCASSLVPVLGDTEAFFGQGTRLTVV.

The CDR3 sequence: CASSPGGLGAGGYTF. Written as DNA, the CDR3 is TGTGCCAGCAGCCCCGGGGGGTTGGGGGCGGGCGGCTACACCTTC. J is TRBJ1-2 and V is TRBV28, with D possibly being TRBD1 (6 bases). Germline CDR1 MDHEN, CDR2 SYDVKM. The CDR3 has 15 amino acids. V lost 6 bases and J 8 bases, leaving 22 bases between the germline ends.

J is TRBJ1-3 and V is TRBV28; 8 bases agree with TRBD1. From germline, CDR1 is MDHEN and CDR2 SYDVKM. With V trimmed by 3 bases and J by 1 base, 5 bases remained unmatched. CDR3 length equals 16 residues. The CDR3 is CASSLDQGASGNTIYF. The CDR3 bases are TGTGCCAGCAGTTTGGACCAGGGGGCTTCTGGAAACACCATATATTTT.

The J gene is TRBJ1-5, the V gene TRBV2; D is ambiguous. Trimming removed 6 bases from V and 2 bases from J, with 11 bases in between. The CDR3 has 14 residues. Germline lookup yields CDR1 SNHLY and CDR2 FYNNEI. The CDR3 DNA reads TGTGCCAGCAGGCTCGAGGCAGGCAATCAGCCCCAGCATTTT. It encodes CASRLEAGNQPQHF.

The chain carries TRBV16 and TRBJ1-2; D perhaps matches TRBD1 (6 bases). CDR3 size: 13 residues. V lost 2 bases and J lost 8, with 12 bases in between. CDR1 KGHSY and CDR2 FQNENV come from the germline V gene. This CDR3 reads CASSQLQGYGYTF. DNA for the CDR3: TGTGCCAGCAGCCAACTACAGGGCTACGGCTACACCTTC.

This clone was counted between two and nine times. V is TRBV11-2 and J is TRBJ1-1; D unresolved. The V and J ends lost 0 bases and 1 base respectively, with 12 bases between them. The CDR3 runs to 16 residues. The germline CDR1 and CDR2 sequences are SGHAT and FQNNGV. For the CDR3, the DNA is TGTGCCAGCAGCTTAGACCCCGGACTCAAGAACACTGAAGCTTTCTTT. It codes for CASSLDPGLKNTEAFF.

This chain links TRBV6-5 with TRBJ2-6; weak D call: TRBD1 (6 bases). The CDR3 has 16 amino acids. Trimming took 4 bases from V and 2 from J, leaving 12 bases between them. The V gene's germline CDR1 is MNHEY and CDR2 SVGAGI. The CDR3: CASSLPGVTGANVLTF. CDR3 bases: TGTGCCAGCAGTTTGCCAGGGGTTACTGGGGCCAACGTCCTGACTTTC.

The CDR3 DNA sequence: TGCGCCAGCAGCTTGGTTTTCCGGGACAGAGAACAAGAGACCCAGTACTTC. Amino acid sequence: CASSLVFRDREQETQYF. The chain joins TRBV5-1 to TRBJ2-5, with TRBD1 matching 7 bases. CDR1 SGHRS and CDR2 YFSETQ come from the germline V gene. V lost 0 bases to trimming and J lost 2 bases; unmatched junction nucleotides: 10. This CDR3 region has 17 residues.

The V call is TRBV12-3 or TRBV12-4, the J call TRBJ2-7; TRBD1 is a possible D gene (5 bases). Trimming cost V 5 bases and J 1 base, with 6 bases left between them. This CDR3 region has 12 residues. The CDR3 nucleotides are TGTGCCAGCAGTCCAGGGTCCTACGAGCAGTACTTC. This translates into CASSPGSYEQYF.

The J gene is TRBJ2-6, the V gene TRBV27; D is undetermined. V was clipped by 2 bases and J by 0 bases, with 5 bases between them. CDR3 size: 15 residues. From germline, CDR1 is MNHEY and CDR2 SMNVEV (reference sequence). CDR3 in amino acids: CASSLGPSGANVLTF. CDR3 DNA: TGTGCCAGCAGTTTAGGCCCCTCTGGGGCCAACGTCCTGACTTTC.

The chain employs TRBV5-5 and TRBJ2-2, with 7 bases identical to TRBD2. Looked up from germline, CDR1 is SGHKS and CDR2 is YYEKEE (reference sequence). The CDR3 sequence is 15 residues long. The trim removed 2 bases at V and 7 bases at J, leaving 8 bases unmatched. CDR3 bases: TGTGCCAGCAGCTTACGGGAGGCACAAGGCGGGGAGCTGTTTTTT. Protein sequence: CASSLREAQGGELFF.

This rearrangement joins TRBV14 to TRBJ2-1, with 8 bases identical to TRBD1. Germline V gene data show CDR1 as SGHDN and CDR2 as FVKESK. The ends lost 4 bases at V and 2 bases at J; junction bases unmatched: 10. This CDR3 spans 17 amino acids. CDR3 protein: CASSPTDRVGPYNEQFF. The CDR3 DNA follows: TGTGCCAGCAGCCCTACGGACAGGGTGGGACCCTACAATGAGCAGTTCTTC.

The gene calls are TRBV30 and TRBJ1-1, with D unresolved. Germline V lookup: CDR1 GTSNPN, CDR2 SVGIG (reference sequence). Trimming took 3 bases from V and 0 from J, leaving 8 bases between them. The CDR3 extends over 13 amino acids. The CDR3 loop is CAWRVLMNTEAFF. The CDR3 bases are TGTGCCTGGAGAGTACTCATGAACACTGAAGCTTTCTTT.

V gene TRBV7-2 combines with J gene TRBJ1-1; tentatively, D is TRBD1 (5 bases). The CDR3 consists of 13 residues. With 6 bases removed from V and 7 bases from J, the gap between germline ends came to 15 bases. CDR1 is SGHTA and CDR2 is FQGNSA in the germline V gene. Here the CDR3 DNA reads TGTGCCAGCAGACATAGACAGAATTTTGAAGCTTTCTTT. Its protein is CASRHRQNFEAFF. The entire variable domain, with the rest obtained from reference TRBV7-2 and TRBJ1-1, is as follows: GAGVSQSPSNKVTEKGKDVELRCDPISGHTALYWYRQSLGQGLEFLIYFQGNSAPDKSGLPSDRFSAERTGGSVSTLTIQRTQQEDSAVYLCASRHRQNFEAFFGQGTRLTVV.

The rearrangement links TRBV24-1 to TRBJ2-7, with a possible D match to TRBD1 (5 bases). The length of the CDR3 is 18 residues. V was pared by 1 base and J by 1 base, with 19 bases between. CDR1 is KGHDR, CDR2 SFDVKD, per germline. CDR3 nucleotide sequence: TGTGCCACCAGTGATTTTTTTTATAATAGCAGGGATTCCTACGAGCAGTACTTC. This sequence encodes CATSDFFYNSRDSYEQYF.

This clone was found once. This chain connects TRBV5-4 to TRBJ1-6; 7 bases align to TRBD1. This CDR3 contains 15 residues. Germline V gene data show CDR1 as SGHNT and CDR2 as YYREEE (reference sequence). V dropped 2 bases and J dropped 7; count of bases not matched to a gene: 6. As DNA, the CDR3 is TGTGCCAGCAGCTTCCCCGGGACAGTCAATTCACCCCTCCACTTT. Its translation: CASSFPGTVNSPLHF.

The chain joins TRBV5-4 to TRBJ1-1; TRBD1 matches 9 bases. The CDR3 sequence is 14 residues long. With V trimmed by 4 bases and J by 8 bases, 9 bases remained unmatched. Per germline, CDR1 SGHNT and CDR2 YYREEE (reference sequence). The chain's CDR3 is CASSPDRGRLEAFF. CDR3 DNA sequence: TGTGCCAGCAGCCCGGACAGGGGCCGGCTGGAAGCTTTCTTT.

The chain links TRBV24-1 to TRBJ2-3, with D tentatively TRBD2 (6 bases). The V end was cut by 3 bases, the J end by 4 bases, with 10 bases between. This CDR3 has 14 amino acids. Germline CDR1 and CDR2: KGHDR and SFDVKD. The CDR3 is CATSDPGTSDTQYF. CDR3 DNA sequence: TGTGCCACCAGTGATCCCGGGACTTCAGATACGCAGTATTTT.

The chain uses TRBV6-5 and TRBJ1-2, with unresolved D. The CDR3 loop spans 13 amino acids. CDR1 and CDR2 (germline): MNHEY, SVGAGI. Trimming left V 3 bases short and J 7 bases short, with 12 bases between. CDR3 in DNA: TGTGCCAGCAGTTATGATGAGGGTGGTGGCTACACCTTC. This encodes CASSYDEGGGYTF.

The chain combines TRBV19 with TRBJ1-5, with 9 bases aligning to TRBD1. Losses at the gene ends were 9 bases for V and 0 bases for J; bases not matched to a gene: 9. The CDR3 loop spans 16 amino acids. The V gene's germline CDR1 is LNHDA and CDR2 SQIVND (reference sequence). CDR3 coding DNA: TGTGCCAGCGGACAGGGGCGACCCCTTAGCAATCAGCCCCAGCATTTT. Amino acids: CASGQGRPLSNQPQHF.

This clone was detected only a few times. V gene TRBV28 combines with J gene TRBJ1-2; perhaps TRBD1 as D (6 bases). There are 13 residues in the CDR3. V was cut by 8 bases and J by 4 bases, with 14 bases left in between. The germline V gene has CDR1 MDHEN and CDR2 SYDVKM. This CDR3 is CASGGDRLYGYTF. The CDR3, as DNA: TGTGCCAGCGGGGGCGACAGGCTCTATGGCTACACCTTC.

This clone was picked up a small number of times. The chain carries TRBV6-5 and TRBJ1-5, with a weak D call TRBD1 (5 bases). Trimming took off 10 bases at V and 0 bases at J, with 13 bases between the two ends. The CDR3 loop spans 14 amino acids. CDR1 is MNHEY, CDR2 SVGAGI, per germline. CDR3 bases: TGTGCCACCCACCCAGGGTATAGCAATCAGCCCCAGCATTTT. It specifies CATHPGYSNQPQHF.

The J gene is TRBJ1-2, the V gene TRBV19; D ambiguous. V was trimmed by 3 bases and J by 4 bases, leaving 12 bases between them. The V gene's germline CDR1 is LNHDA and CDR2 SQIVND (reference sequence). The CDR3 covers 14 residues. As DNA, the CDR3 is TGTGCCAGTAGTATTCGCGTCGGTGGCTATGGCTACACCTTC. Amino acid sequence: CASSIRVGGYGYTF.